The 25 T cell receptor beta chains below come from one sample, sequenced in a study of patients and donors after allogeneic stem cell transplantation. Using its own MiXCR run on the RT-PCR reads, TCRdb lists one record per CDR3 protein. In the table there are about 200,000 distinct CDR3 sequences, about 38% of which are singletons. The sequencing input was blood, either unsorted or a sorted T cell fraction (not recorded which). Source of these receptors: a human donor who was either an allogeneic HSCT recipient or a stem cell or donor lymphocyte infusion donor (not recorded which). It is not recorded whose cells these are; they may come from a transplant donor.

This chain joins TRBV15 and TRBJ1-1, with D unresolved. Deletions cut 1 base from V and 4 bases from J, with 10 bases between. CDR1 is LNHNV and CDR2 is YYDKDF in the germline V gene (reference sequence). There are 14 residues in the CDR3. CDR3 residues: CATSRGGSGTEAFF. The CDR3 DNA sequence: TGTGCCACCAGCAGAGGAGGGAGTGGCACTGAAGCTTTCTTT.

The rearrangement uses TRBV20-1 and TRBJ2-7; D tentatively fits TRBD1 or TRBD2 (5 bases each). The CDR3 is 13 amino acids. V lost 5 bases and J lost 9, with 20 bases in between. Germline CDR1 reads DFQATT; CDR2 reads SNEGSKA (reference sequence). Here the CDR3 reads CSARKDGTVVQYF. CDR3 in DNA: TGCAGTGCTCGAAAGGATGGGACGGTTGTGCAGTACTTC.

This chain connects TRBV7-3 to TRBJ2-1; D perhaps matches TRBD2 (6 bases). Germline V gene data show CDR1 as SGHTA and CDR2 as FQGTGA. This CDR3 has 15 amino acids. The V end lost 6 bases, the J end lost 6 bases, and 18 bases lay between the germline ends. The CDR3 nucleotides read TGTGCCAGCAGTTCCTTCATCGGTAGCGGCAATGAGCAGTTCTTC. Amino acid sequence: CASSSFIGSGNEQFF.

This clonotype was picked up a small number of times. The V call is TRBV12-3 or TRBV12-4, the J call TRBJ2-7; D possibly corresponds to TRBD2 (5 bases). The CDR3 is made up of 12 amino acids. The V end lost 4 bases, the J end lost 4 bases, and 8 bases lay between the germline ends. The chain's CDR3 is CASSYRGYEQYF. In DNA form, the CDR3 reads TGTGCCAGCAGTTACCGAGGGTACGAGCAGTACTTC.

The chain joins TRBV21-1 to TRBJ1-6; whether TRBD1, the table's D call, matches the DNA was not checked. TRBV21-1 has pseudogene status. This CDR3 region has 13 residues. In DNA, the CDR3 is TGTGCCAGCAGCCGGGATTTTAATTCACCCCTCCACTTT. The encoded protein is CASSRDFNSPLHF.

This clonotype was detected only once. The gene calls are TRBV24-1 and TRBJ1-2, with no clear D. V dropped 1 base and J dropped 2 bases, with 1 base sitting between them. Germline CDR1 and CDR2: KGHDR and SFDVKD. The CDR3 covers 12 residues. DNA of the CDR3: TGTGCCACCAGTGATTTAAACTATGGCTACACCTTC. Protein product: CATSDLNYGYTF.

This chain joins TRBV20-1 and TRBJ1-1, with D hard to call. V lost 1 base, J lost 5 bases, and 14 bases lay in between. Germline CDR1 and CDR2: DFQATT and SNEGSKA (reference sequence). The CDR3 has 14 amino acids. CDR3 sequence (DNA): TGCAGTGCTAGAGGGAGGGTTTCGGGAACTGAAGCTTTCTTT. It specifies CSARGRVSGTEAFF.

This clonotype was seen a few times. V usage is TRBV20-1 and J usage is TRBJ1-1; D uncertain. The V and J ends lost 0 bases and 3 bases respectively, with 5 bases between them. This CDR3 comprises 12 residues. The germline V gene has CDR1 DFQATT and CDR2 SNEGSKA (reference sequence). Here the CDR3 DNA reads TGCAGTGCTAGAGAGACGGACACTGAAGCTTTCTTT. It is translated as CSARETDTEAFF.

This clonotype was detected a few times. The V gene is TRBV4-3, the J gene TRBJ1-1; 7 bases are shared with TRBD1. Germline loops: CDR1 LGHNA, CDR2 YSLEER. The CDR3 spans 16 residues. J lost 1 base, V lost 0 bases, and 5 bases had no gene match. The chain's CDR3 is CASSQDRKGANTEAFF. The CDR3 bases are TGCGCCAGCAGCCAAGATCGAAAGGGGGCGAACACTGAAGCTTTCTTT.

The chain couples TRBV12-3 or TRBV12-4 to TRBJ1-1, with TRBD1 matching 8 bases. There are 15 residues in the CDR3. J was trimmed by 1 base and V by 5 bases; bases with no gene match: 6. The CDR3 DNA sequence: TGTGCCAGCAGTCCTTTCGACAGGGGGAACACTGAAGCTTTCTTT. Amino acid sequence: CASSPFDRGNTEAFF.

The chain has TRBV5-1 and TRBJ2-5; 7 bases map to TRBD1. This CDR3 spans 14 amino acids. V shed 4 bases, J shed 2 bases, and the junction held 5 bases outside the gene matches. CDR1 SGHRS and CDR2 YFSETQ come from the germline V gene. CDR3 sequence reads: CASSATGAQETQYF. CDR3 DNA: TGCGCCAGCAGCGCCACAGGGGCTCAAGAGACCCAGTACTTC.

The chain recombines TRBV28 with TRBJ2-2; D gene ambiguous. V shed 9 bases and J shed 0 bases, with 5 bases lying between them. The germline gives CDR1 MDHEN, CDR2 SYDVKM. This CDR3 comprises 12 residues. The CDR3 sequence: CASLTNTGELFF. The DNA of the CDR3 is TGTGCCAGTTTGACGAACACCGGGGAGCTGTTTTTT.

Only a few counts were recorded for this clonotype. The chain links TRBV12-3 or TRBV12-4 to TRBJ1-1; no reliable D call. CDR3 length equals 12 residues. Trimming removed 5 bases from V and 11 bases from J, with 15 bases in between. This CDR3 is CASSPVRHWAFF. In DNA form, the CDR3 reads TGTGCCAGCAGTCCGGTCCGCCACTGGGCTTTCTTT.

This clonotype was picked up a small number of times. The CDR3 DNA is TGTGCCAGCTCACCACCCCCAGATCCCATGAACACTGAAGCTTTCTTT. Translated, it gives CASSPPPDPMNTEAFF. The rearrangement links TRBV18 to TRBJ1-1; D gene uncertain. This CDR3 has 16 amino acids. Trimming took 0 bases from V and 0 from J, leaving 11 bases between them. Germline CDR1 is KGHSH and CDR2 is LQKENI.

The chain uses TRBV28 and TRBJ2-3; 8 bases agree with TRBD1. Germline values: CDR1 MDHEN, CDR2 SYDVKM. This CDR3 comprises 16 residues. The J segment lost 0 bases and the V segment lost 2 bases, leaving 4 bases of the junction unmatched. DNA for the CDR3: TGTGCCAGCAGTTTACGACAGGGGTTCAGCACAGATACGCAGTATTTT. This gives the protein CASSLRQGFSTDTQYF.

The rearrangement uses TRBV12-5 and TRBJ1-1, with D perhaps matching TRBD1 (5 bases). CDR3 length: 14 residues. The ends were cut back, 6 bases at V and 1 base at J, with 12 bases in the middle. Germline V gene sequence: CDR1 LGHNT, CDR2 FRNRAP. DNA of the CDR3: TGTGCTAGTGGCTATGACGGGGGGAACACTGAAGCTTTCTTT. Translating gives CASGYDGGNTEAFF.

This clonotype came up once. The chain combines TRBV12-3 or TRBV12-4 with TRBJ2-3; TRBD1 agrees at 11 bases. Losses at the gene ends were 3 bases for V and 3 bases for J; bases not matched to a gene: 14. The CDR3 is 19 amino acids. In DNA, the CDR3 is TGTGCCAGCAGTTTGCTAGGACAGGGGGCAGGTTTAAGGACAGATACGCAGTATTTT. Translating gives CASSLLGQGAGLRTDTQYF.

The table lists this clonotype with a few counts. V usage is TRBV7-2 and J usage is TRBJ1-6; D possibly corresponds to TRBD1 (6 bases). CDR3 length equals 14 residues. Germline V gene lookup returns CDR1 SGHTA and CDR2 FQGNSA. V was shortened by 5 bases and J by 12 bases, with 17 bases between the two germline ends. CDR3 DNA sequence: TGTGCCAGCAGCCCACAGACAGGCCCTCTACCCCTCCACTTT. Its protein product is CASSPQTGPLPLHF.

Ten or more counts support this clonotype. This chain connects TRBV7-9 to TRBJ1-6, with 11 nucleotides matching TRBD1. The CDR3 sequence is 17 residues long. The germline gives CDR1 SEHNR, CDR2 FQNEAQ (reference sequence). The ends lost 3 bases at V and 9 bases at J; junction bases unmatched: 10. The CDR3 is CASSLDRGPIRSSPLHF. CDR3 coding DNA: TGTGCCAGCAGCTTGGACAGGGGGCCGATTCGTAGTTCACCCCTCCACTTT.

This clonotype was detected a few times. J is TRBJ2-1 and V is TRBV5-1, with 8 bases lining up with TRBD1. The CDR3 covers 16 residues. Trimming at V came to 3 bases and at J to 5 bases, leaving 10 bases not matched to a gene. Germline CDR1 SGHRS, CDR2 YFSETQ. The CDR3 region is CASSSRPGQENNEQFF. DNA for the CDR3: TGCGCCAGCAGCTCGAGACCGGGACAGGAGAACAATGAGCAGTTCTTC.

The J gene is TRBJ1-1, the V gene TRBV29-1; D not resolved. The CDR3 runs 11 residues. Trimming shortened V by 5 bases and J by 3 bases, and 7 bases separated the two germline ends. Germline CDR1 and CDR2: SQVTM and ANQGSEA. The CDR3 DNA reads as TGCAGCGTTCGGGAGGACACTGAAGCTTTCTTT. It encodes CSVREDTEAFF.

This clonotype came up a few times. Here the CDR3 DNA reads TGTGCCACCAGCGTGTCGGGTAGCGGCTATGGCTACACCTTC. Residues: CATSVSGSGYGYTF. This chain uses TRBV15 with TRBJ1-2; D not certain. The V gene lost 5 bases and the J gene lost 4 bases, with 14 bases spanning the gap. In germline, CDR1 is LNHNV, CDR2 YYDKDF (reference sequence). This CDR3 spans 14 amino acids.

The gene calls are TRBV12-3 or TRBV12-4 and TRBJ2-2; 8 positions agree with TRBD2. After removal of 11 bases from V and 0 bases from J, the junction contained 5 bases not matched to a gene. The CDR3 contains 14 residues. CDR3 nucleotides: TGTGCCGCACCGGGACTAGCGAACACCGGGGAGCTGTTTTTT. Translation: CAAPGLANTGELFF.

This clonotype was found a few times. V and J are TRBV6-2 or TRBV6-3 and TRBJ2-7, with no clear D. V was cut by 5 bases and J by 0 bases, with 8 bases left in between. This CDR3 is 13 amino acids long. Germline CDR1 and CDR2: MNHEY and SVGEGT. For the CDR3, the DNA is TGTGCCAGCAGTCGACACAGCTCCTACGAGCAGTACTTC. This sequence encodes CASSRHSSYEQYF.

In this sample, this clonotype turned up a few times. The J gene is TRBJ1-3, the V gene TRBV20-1, with 7 bases matching TRBD1. The germline V gene has CDR1 DFQATT and CDR2 SNEGSKA (reference sequence). The CDR3 is 12 residues long. The trim removed 6 bases at V and 5 bases at J, leaving 4 bases unmatched. The CDR3 DNA reads TGCAGTGCCCAGGGGGTACGAAACACCATATATTTT. This codes for CSAQGVRNTIYF.